Sequencing of this T cell receptor beta chain was carried out in a study of human T cells and chemical hapten exposure. Overall study context: Patch tests applied 0.01% DPC to the upper back and were scored after 6 days.

The sample's time point: patch test 1, 2 weeks after DPC sensitization. Treatment here: therapeutic diphenylcyclopropenone sensitization with weekly scalp DPC. Suited to DPC and affected by alopecia, the donors ranged from 18 to 70 years old. From whole blood left unfractionated, total RNA was extracted. This clonotype was observed a handful of times. Per the germline V gene, CDR1 is DFQATT and CDR2 is SNEGSKA (reference sequence). This CDR3 spans 16 amino acids. J gave up 3 bases and V 6 bases, and 16 bases lay outside the gene matches. TCRdb passed the RACE reads through MiXCR, listing each CDR3 protein once. The sample includes 180,000 or so distinct CDR3 sequences, 20% to 25% of them seen just once.

This clonotype was obtained from a woman between 50 and 59 years old with alopecia areata. Some clones in this sample may be carry-over from other donors' samples. The chain combines TRBV20-1 with TRBJ1-2; 7 bases align to TRBD1. The sample consisted of whole blood, taken in connection with sensitization to the hapten diphenylcyclopropenone (DPC). The CDR3 protein is CSALPRGRGYDYGYTF. For the CDR3, the DNA is TGCAGTGCCCTCCCTCGGGGCAGGGGGTACGACTATGGCTACACCTTC.